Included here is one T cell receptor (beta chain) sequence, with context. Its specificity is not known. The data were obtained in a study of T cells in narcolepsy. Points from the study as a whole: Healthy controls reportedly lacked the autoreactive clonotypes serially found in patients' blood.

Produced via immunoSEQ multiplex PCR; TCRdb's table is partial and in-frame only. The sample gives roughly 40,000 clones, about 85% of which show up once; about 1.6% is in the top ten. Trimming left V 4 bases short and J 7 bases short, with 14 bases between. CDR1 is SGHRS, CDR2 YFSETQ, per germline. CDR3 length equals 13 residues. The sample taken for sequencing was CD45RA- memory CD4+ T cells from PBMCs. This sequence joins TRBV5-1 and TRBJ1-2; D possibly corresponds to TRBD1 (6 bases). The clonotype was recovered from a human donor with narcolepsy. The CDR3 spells CASSEGQLSGYTF. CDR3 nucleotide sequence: TGCGCCAGCAGCGAAGGACAGCTCTCTGGCTACACCTTC.